This T cell receptor beta chain was captured by sequencing in a study of T cell changes during pregnancy in multiple sclerosis. Only in-frame clones appear in the TCRdb table, and some are missing; sequencing was by immunoSEQ multiplex PCR. The data show about 32,000 clones, about nine tenths seen once. The receptor was isolated from a female donor with multiple sclerosis, enrolled in a pregnancy study. The source was CD8+ T cells from peripheral blood mononuclear cells, collected in the first trimester of pregnancy.

In nucleotides, the CDR3 is TGCGCCAGCAGCCAAGGGGCGGGAGGGCCCACAGATACGCAGTATTTT. This codes for CASSQGAGGPTDTQYF. The chain carries TRBV4-1 and TRBJ2-3, with 9 bases matching TRBD2. V was clipped by 1 base and J by 2 bases; unmatched bases: 4. Germline V lookup: CDR1 MGHRA, CDR2 YSYEKL. The CDR3 consists of 16 residues.